One and the same sample provided the 21 T cell receptor beta chains below, sequenced in a study of shared clonotypes between healthy human individuals (dated by TCRdb to 2018 to 2021). The library was prepared using the immunoSEQ multiplex PCR assay. TCRdb holds this immuneACCESS table with in-frame rearrangements only. Some clones are missing; in checked studies, unresolved V genes explain under half, and the rest has no known cause. The sample records about 500,000 clones, 60% to 80% of which are singletons. The ten largest clones take up around 12% of the sample. The specimen sequenced was PBMCs. Every receptor here comes from a woman aged 40 to 49 in good health. Some clones in this sample may be carry-over from other donors' samples.

The rearrangement links TRBV2 to TRBJ2-1, with 11 bases lining up with TRBD1. Germline loops: CDR1 SNHLY, CDR2 FYNNEI. V lost 6 bases and J lost 8; bases outside the gene matches: 6. This CDR3 spans 14 amino acids. CDR3 sequence: CASRGQGVLDEQFF. CDR3 DNA sequence: TGTGCCAGCAGGGGACAGGGGGTCCTCGATGAGCAGTTCTTC.

This clone has a count of ten or more. At the DNA level, this CDR3 is encoded by other sequences in the same sample as well. Here the CDR3 reads CASSKNGQGTNGYTF. Here the CDR3 DNA reads TGTGCCAGCAGTAAGAACGGACAGGGGACCAATGGCTACACCTTC. The gene calls are TRBV28 and TRBJ1-2, with TRBD1 matching over 9 bases. CDR1 is MDHEN, CDR2 SYDVKM, per germline. CDR3 length equals 15 residues. The V segment lost 5 bases and the J segment 6 bases; nucleotides outside the gene matches: 10.

The gene calls are TRBV28 and TRBJ2-7; 9 bases are shared with TRBD2. After removal of 6 bases from V and 3 bases from J, the junction contained 9 bases not matched to a gene. Germline CDR1 MDHEN, CDR2 SYDVKM. This CDR3 contains 15 residues. CDR3 sequence: CASSPSGRLSYEQYF. As DNA, the CDR3 is TGTGCCAGCAGCCCGAGCGGGAGGTTAAGCTACGAGCAGTACTTC.

The chain recombines TRBV7-9 with TRBJ2-7, with D hard to call. The germline V and J ends were trimmed by 1 base and 0 bases, with 7 bases remaining between them. Per germline, CDR1 SEHNR and CDR2 FQNEAQ (reference sequence). CDR3 length: 14 residues. The CDR3 DNA is TGTGCCAGCAGCTTAGGGTTAGGCTCCTACGAGCAGTACTTC. Protein sequence: CASSLGLGSYEQYF.

The CDR3, as DNA: TGCAGCGCCGTGGTAGGTCGGGACACTGAAGCTTTCTTT. This encodes CSAVVGRDTEAFF. The rearrangement joins TRBV29-1 to TRBJ1-1; no definite D call. The CDR3 length is 13 residues. CDR1 is SQVTM, CDR2 ANQGSEA, per germline. The V gene lost 7 bases and the J gene lost 3 bases, with 15 bases spanning the gap.

The chain has TRBV11-2 and TRBJ2-5; tentative D call: TRBD2 (6 bases). V was cut by 4 bases and J by 5 bases, with 20 bases left in between. This CDR3 is 16 amino acids long. Germline CDR1 reads SGHAT; CDR2 reads FQNNGV. In nucleotides, the CDR3 is TGTGCCAGCAGCTCCCGGTACGGGGGACTGGAGGAGACCCAGTACTTC. Translated, it gives CASSSRYGGLEETQYF.

The chain uses TRBV5-1 and TRBJ2-1, with TRBD2 matching over 10 bases. CDR3 length equals 15 residues. Per germline, CDR1 SGHRS and CDR2 YFSETQ. Trimming removed 1 base from V and 7 bases from J; junction bases left unmatched: 5. The CDR3 reads CASSLSLAGVNEQFF. The DNA of the CDR3 is TGCGCCAGCAGCTTGTCGCTAGCGGGGGTGAATGAGCAGTTCTTC.

The CDR3 DNA is TGTGCCAGCAGTTTGGTGCGGCAGGGAGTCTATGGCTACACCTTC. Amino acids: CASSLVRQGVYGYTF. The chain joins TRBV28 to TRBJ1-2; D might be TRBD1 (5 bases). V dropped 3 bases and J dropped 4 bases, with 15 bases sitting between them. The CDR3 totals 15 residues. CDR1 is MDHEN, CDR2 SYDVKM, per germline.

A remark on this clone: A far larger clone lies a single base away; this is likely a read error. This sample also contains other DNA sequences that code for the same CDR3. The chain joins TRBV15 to TRBJ2-3; D is unresolved. The CDR3 totals 15 residues. The germline V gene has CDR1 LNHNV and CDR2 YYDKDF (reference sequence). The germline V and J ends were trimmed by 5 bases and 2 bases, with 14 bases remaining between them. The CDR3 nucleotides read TGTGCCACCAGCCCCTTTGGCGGAGCCACAGATACGCAGTATTTT. This gives the protein CATSPFGGATDTQYF.

In its sample, this clone was seen many times. The chain combines TRBV28 with TRBJ2-3; unclear D gene. The CDR3 totals 15 residues. Germline values: CDR1 MDHEN, CDR2 SYDVKM. Trimming stripped 8 bases from V and 3 bases from J, with 18 bases between. CDR3 loop: CASSSASFETDTQYF. The CDR3 DNA sequence: TGTGCCAGCTCTTCGGCTAGTTTCGAGACAGATACGCAGTATTTT.

Worth noting for this clone: Compared with germline, one end of the junction differs, possibly owing to a read error. The chain is built from TRBV7-7 and TRBJ2-1; 9 nucleotides line up with TRBD2. The CDR3 consists of 16 residues. Looked up from germline, CDR1 is SSHAT and CDR2 is FNYEAQ (reference sequence). CDR3 DNA sequence: TGTGCTAGCAGCTTAGCGGTGGGTAGCGGGAGTGATGAGCAGTTCTTC. It is translated as CASSLAVGSGSDEQFF.

The chain links TRBV6-1 to TRBJ2-4, with 14 bases identical to TRBD2. CDR3 size: 16 residues. Losses at the gene ends were 0 bases for V and 6 bases for J; bases not matched to a gene: 1. Looked up from germline, CDR1 is MNHNS and CDR2 is SASEGT. CDR3 sequence: CASSEAGTSGRNIQYF. The CDR3 coding sequence is TGTGCCAGCAGTGAAGCCGGGACTAGCGGGAGAAACATTCAGTACTTC.

CDR3 nucleotides: TGTGCCAGCAGCGTAGGATTGGGGGCGTCCTACGAGCAGTACTTC. This encodes CASSVGLGASYEQYF. V is TRBV9 and J is TRBJ2-7, with a tentative D call TRBD1 (6 bases). CDR3 length: 15 residues. Trimming removed 0 bases from V and 1 base from J, with 11 bases in between. The V gene's germline CDR1 is SGDLS and CDR2 YYNGEE.

The chain uses TRBV28 and TRBJ2-5; possibly TRBD1 or TRBD2 for D (5 bases each). The germline V gene encodes CDR1 MDHEN and CDR2 SYDVKM. Deletions cut 5 bases from V and 5 bases from J, with 18 bases between. This CDR3 region has 15 residues. CDR3 DNA: TGTGCCAGCAGTAACCGGGAAAAGGGGTCGGAGACCCAGTACTTC. Encoded protein: CASSNREKGSETQYF.

The chain joins TRBV9 to TRBJ2-2; maybe TRBD1 (6 bases). V was shortened by 2 bases and J by 2 bases, with 10 bases between the two germline ends. This CDR3 spans 15 amino acids. The germline V gene encodes CDR1 SGDLS and CDR2 YYNGEE. The CDR3 loop reads CASSVDRLNTGELFF. CDR3 DNA: TGTGCCAGCAGCGTGGACAGACTCAACACCGGGGAGCTGTTTTTT.

J is TRBJ2-1 and V is TRBV5-1; the match to TRBD2 covers 9 bases. Germline loops: CDR1 SGHRS, CDR2 YFSETQ. The CDR3 consists of 18 residues. Losses at the gene ends were 2 bases for V and 6 bases for J; bases not matched to a gene: 15. The CDR3 DNA reads as TGCGCCAGCAGCTTACTAGCGGGCGGCCAAATCACCCGCAATGAGCAGTTCTTC. Translation: CASSLLAGGQITRNEQFF.

DNA for the CDR3: TGTGCCAGTAGTAGCACAGGGGGGAATGAGCAGTTCTTC. The encoded protein is CASSSTGGNEQFF. This rearrangement joins TRBV19 to TRBJ2-1; 8 bases are shared with TRBD1. The CDR3 loop spans 13 amino acids. J gave up 7 bases and V 4 bases, and 3 bases lay outside the gene matches. Germline V gives CDR1 LNHDA, CDR2 SQIVND (reference sequence). Filled out from reference TRBV19 and TRBJ2-1, the complete variable domain reads DGGITQSPKYLFRKEGQNVTLSCEQNLNHDAMYWYRQDPGQGLRLIYYSQIVNDFQKGDIAEGYSVSREKKESFPLTVTSAQKNPTAFYLCASSSTGGNEQFFGPGTRLTVL.

This clone has a single count. The chain recombines TRBV28 with TRBJ1-2; TRBD1 is a possible D gene (5 bases). The germline gives CDR1 MDHEN, CDR2 SYDVKM. The V gene lost 2 bases and the J gene lost 4 bases, with 8 bases spanning the gap. The length of the CDR3 is 13 residues. This chain's CDR3 is CASSLARAYGYTF. The DNA of the CDR3 is TGTGCCAGCAGTTTAGCCAGGGCCTATGGCTACACCTTC.

This clone was detected a few times. V is TRBV7-2 and J is TRBJ2-1; D unresolved. CDR1 SGHTA and CDR2 FQGNSA come from the germline V gene. This CDR3 spans 13 amino acids. With 1 base removed from V and 2 bases from J, the gap between germline ends came to 3 bases. The CDR3 DNA follows: TGTGCCAGCAGCTTAGGCCCCTACAATGAGCAGTTCTTC. It encodes CASSLGPYNEQFF.

V gene TRBV7-8 combines with J gene TRBJ1-5; D is unresolved. CDR1 SGHVS and CDR2 FQNEAQ come from the germline V gene. V shed 3 bases and J shed 9 bases, with 12 bases lying between them. The CDR3 sequence is 13 residues long. This chain's CDR3 is CASSLGNEGPQHF. CDR3 bases: TGTGCCAGCAGCTTGGGGAACGAGGGGCCCCAGCATTTT.

The chain combines TRBV28 with TRBJ2-1; TRBD2 agrees at 8 bases. The germline V gene encodes CDR1 MDHEN and CDR2 SYDVKM. This CDR3 contains 15 residues. The J segment lost 2 bases and the V segment lost 2 bases, leaving 2 bases of the junction unmatched. The DNA of the CDR3 is TGTGCCAGCAGTTTAAGGGGACTAGCCTACAATGAGCAGTTCTTC. It yields the protein CASSLRGLAYNEQFF.